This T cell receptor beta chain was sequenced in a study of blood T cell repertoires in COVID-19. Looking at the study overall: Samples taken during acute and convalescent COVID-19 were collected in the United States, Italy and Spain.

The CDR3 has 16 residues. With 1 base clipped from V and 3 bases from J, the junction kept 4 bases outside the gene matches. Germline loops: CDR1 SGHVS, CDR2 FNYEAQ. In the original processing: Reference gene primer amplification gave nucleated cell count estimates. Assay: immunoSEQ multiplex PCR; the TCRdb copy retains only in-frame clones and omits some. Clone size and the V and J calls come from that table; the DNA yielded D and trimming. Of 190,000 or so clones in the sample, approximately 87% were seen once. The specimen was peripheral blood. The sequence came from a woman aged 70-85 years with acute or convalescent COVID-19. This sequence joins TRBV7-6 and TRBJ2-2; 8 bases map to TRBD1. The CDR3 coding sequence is TGTGCCAGCAGCTTAGGGACAGGGATCCACACCGGGGAGCTGTTTTTT. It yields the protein CASSLGTGIHTGELFF.